This T cell receptor beta chain was retrieved from a study of blood T cell repertoires in COVID-19. Study information: COVID-19 samples from acute and convalescent phases originated in the United States, Italy and Spain. In each case, the material was cDNA or gDNA derived from T cells, B-cell-depleted T cells, or PBMCs.

V gave up 2 bases and J gave up 4 bases; unmatched junction bases: 9. The CDR3 contains 15 residues. Looked up from germline, CDR1 is SGHRS and CDR2 is YFSETQ. Everyone who took part was roughly 18 to 89 years old, and they came from 20 to 25 US areas. Under the authors' procedure: Amplified reference gene primers provided the basis for estimating nucleated cell counts. TCRdb's copy holds only in-frame clones and misses some; the assay was immunoSEQ multiplex PCR. The V and J calls and clone size come from that table; D and trimming were worked out from the DNA. The table includes 150,000 to 200,000 clones, more than 75% detected once.

Sample: PBMCs or T cells enriched from blood (not recorded which). This sequence was found in a human donor with acute COVID-19. The donor label of this sample is uncertain. V gene TRBV5-1 combines with J gene TRBJ2-7; 7 bases map to TRBD1. The CDR3 spells CASSLSGGVGYEQYF. CDR3 in DNA: TGCGCCAGCAGCTTATCAGGGGGAGTGGGGTACGAGCAGTACTTC.